Below, 14 T cell receptor beta chains from the same sample are listed, as sequenced in a study of T cell repertoires in aging, cancer and after chemotherapy (dated by TCRdb to the late 2010s). The instrument was an Illumina MiSeq. Rearranged TRB sequences spanning V, D and J segments were amplified by multiplex touch-down PCR using a mixed TRB-A/B primer pool. The public reads were run again by TCRdb, first through fastp at Q25 and then through MiXCR, and only productive beta chains were kept. A single entry per CDR3 protein holds the most common genes and DNA from its merged rows. The sample includes 9,900 or so distinct CDR3 sequences, with around a third observed a single time. Approximately 20% of the sample is in the top ten clones. TCR beta rearrangements were amplified from genomic DNA isolated from peripheral blood, not from sorted cells or RNA. The specimen sequenced was blood. Receptors were obtained from a human donor in good health. The donor label of this sample is uncertain.

This clonotype has a single count. A much bigger clone sits one base away, suggesting this may be a read error. CDR3 sequence reads: CTWSVQGGQPQHF. As DNA, the CDR3 is TGTACCTGGAGTGTACAAGGGGGTCAGCCCCAGCATTTT. The chain has TRBV30 and TRBJ1-5, with D perhaps TRBD1 (6 bases). From germline, CDR1 is GTSNPN and CDR2 SVGIG (reference sequence). This CDR3 is built from 13 residues.

The chain employs TRBV5-6 and TRBJ2-1; TRBD1 or TRBD2 may be the D gene (6 bases each). The CDR3 runs to 15 residues. Germline loops: CDR1 SGHDT, CDR2 YYEEEE. Trimming removed 4 bases from V and 8 bases from J, with 19 bases in between. CDR3 residues: CASSQVGGGVDEQFF. For the CDR3, the DNA is TGTGCCAGCAGCCAAGTAGGAGGGGGAGTCGATGAGCAGTTCTTC.

CDR3 protein: CASSLTAPMGSYEQYF. DNA for the CDR3: TGCGCCAGCAGCTTGACGGCCCCCATGGGCTCCTACGAGCAGTACTTC. The rearrangement joins TRBV5-1 to TRBJ2-7; D uncertain. The CDR3 extends over 16 amino acids. CDR1 SGHRS and CDR2 YFSETQ come from the germline V gene. Trimming shortened V by 1 base and J by 0 bases, and 14 bases separated the two germline ends.

The chain carries TRBV28 and TRBJ2-1; TRBD1 might be the D (5 bases). Trimming left V 3 bases short and J 6 bases short, with 15 bases between. Germline V gives CDR1 MDHEN, CDR2 SYDVKM. CDR3 size: 15 residues. CDR3 sequence: CASSLVQIRGNEQFF. CDR3 sequence (DNA): TGTGCCAGCAGTTTGGTTCAGATAAGGGGCAATGAGCAGTTCTTC.

J is TRBJ2-3 and V is TRBV6-4, with D uncertain. The CDR3 sequence is 14 residues long. V was trimmed by 4 bases and J by 4 bases, leaving 12 bases between them. The germline V gene encodes CDR1 MRHNA and CDR2 SNTAGT. The CDR3 DNA sequence: TGTGCCAGCAGTGTAGGGCCTGAGGCAGATACGCAGTATTTT. It specifies CASSVGPEADTQYF.

The rearrangement links TRBV10-3 to TRBJ1-6; D unclear. Germline V lookup: CDR1 ENHRY, CDR2 SYGVKD. Trimming removed 11 bases at V and 6 bases at J, with 17 bases between. The CDR3 loop spans 14 amino acids. CDR3 in DNA: TGTGCCGTACGTCAGTGGGAGGTTAATTCACCCCTCCACTTT. Translating gives CAVRQWEVNSPLHF.

This clonotype was counted between two and nine times. This sequence joins TRBV6-5 and TRBJ2-5; possibly TRBD1 for D (6 bases). V shed 5 bases and J shed 4 bases, with 14 bases lying between them. The CDR3 has 14 residues. Per germline, CDR1 MNHEY and CDR2 SVGAGI. CDR3 loop: CASSVGGAGETQYF. CDR3 DNA: TGTGCCAGCAGTGTTGGGGGCGCAGGAGAGACCCAGTACTTC.

This clonotype was seen more than once but under ten times. The rearrangement uses TRBV15 and TRBJ2-7, with TRBD2 matching 8 bases. V shed 1 base, J shed 4 bases, and the junction held 12 bases outside the gene matches. Germline V gene data show CDR1 as LNHNV and CDR2 as YYDKDF (reference sequence). The CDR3 loop spans 17 amino acids. The chain's CDR3 is CATSRASGAAGGYEQYF. The CDR3 DNA reads TGTGCCACCAGCAGAGCCTCAGGAGCTGCGGGAGGATACGAGCAGTACTTC.

The J gene is TRBJ2-1, the V gene TRBV6-4, with 12 bases lining up with TRBD2. After removal of 6 bases from V and 8 bases from J, the junction contained 8 bases not matched to a gene. Per germline, CDR1 MRHNA and CDR2 SNTAGT. The CDR3 is made up of 15 amino acids. Here the CDR3 reads CASRPLAGGGDEQFF. For the CDR3, the DNA is TGTGCCAGCAGACCCCTAGCGGGGGGGGGAGATGAGCAGTTCTTC.

The V and J genes are TRBV7-6 and TRBJ1-6; 11 bases are shared with TRBD1. CDR1 SGHVS and CDR2 FNYEAQ come from the germline V gene. Germline trimming cut 5 bases from V and 3 bases from J; bases unmatched to any gene: 3. CDR3 size: 16 residues. The CDR3 here is CASSRTGGNYNSPLHF. The CDR3, as DNA: TGTGCCAGCAGCCGGACAGGGGGCAACTATAATTCACCCCTCCACTTT.

The gene calls are TRBV7-2 and TRBJ1-6; TRBD1 aligns across 7 bases. Germline V lookup: CDR1 SGHTA, CDR2 FQGNSA. This CDR3 region has 15 residues. Germline trimming cut 1 base from V and 9 bases from J; bases unmatched to any gene: 6. CDR3 nucleotide sequence: TGTGCCAGCAGCTTAGGGGACGACAGGGTTTCACCCCTCCACTTT. It encodes CASSLGDDRVSPLHF.

The chain combines TRBV7-9 with TRBJ1-5; perhaps TRBD1 as D (5 bases). The V end lost 5 bases, the J end lost 5 bases, and 16 bases lay between the germline ends. This CDR3 comprises 15 residues. Germline V CDR1 and CDR2: SEHNR, FQNEAQ (reference sequence). CDR3 loop: CASSPPDKGHQPQHF. CDR3 coding DNA: TGTGCCAGCAGCCCCCCGGACAAAGGCCATCAGCCCCAGCATTTT.

This clonotype is termed medium-sized (0.01 to 0.1%). The chain is built from TRBV19 and TRBJ2-1; D is unclear. The ends were cut back, 6 bases at V and 3 bases at J, with 6 bases in the middle. This CDR3 comprises 12 residues. Germline values: CDR1 LNHDA, CDR2 SQIVND (reference sequence). The CDR3 reads CASSLLYNEQFF. The CDR3 region has the DNA TGTGCCAGTAGCCTCCTCTACAATGAGCAGTTCTTC.

This clonotype was seen a few times. J is TRBJ2-5 and V is TRBV7-6, with D unresolved. In germline, CDR1 is SGHVS, CDR2 FNYEAQ. The V end lost 5 bases, the J end lost 2 bases, and 15 bases lay between the germline ends. The CDR3 is 15 residues long. CDR3 in amino acids: CASSTPIRRQETQYF. The CDR3 DNA is TGTGCCAGCAGCACCCCCATCCGCCGACAAGAGACCCAGTACTTC.